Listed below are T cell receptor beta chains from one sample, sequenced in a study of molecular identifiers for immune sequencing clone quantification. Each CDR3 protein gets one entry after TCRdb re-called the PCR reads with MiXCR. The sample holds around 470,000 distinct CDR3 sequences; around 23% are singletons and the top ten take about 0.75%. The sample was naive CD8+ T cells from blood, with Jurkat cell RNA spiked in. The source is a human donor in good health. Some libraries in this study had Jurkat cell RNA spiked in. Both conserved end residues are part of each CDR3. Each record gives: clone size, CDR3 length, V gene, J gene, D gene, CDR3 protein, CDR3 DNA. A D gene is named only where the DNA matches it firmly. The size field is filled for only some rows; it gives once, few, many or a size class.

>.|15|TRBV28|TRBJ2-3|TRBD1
CASSPDREKTDTQYF
TGTGCCAGCAGTCCGGACAGGGAAAAAACAGATACGCAGTATTTT
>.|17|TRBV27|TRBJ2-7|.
CASSPITPEGWGYEQYF
TGTGCCAGCAGTCCCATCACCCCCGAAGGGTGGGGGTACGAGCAGTACTTC
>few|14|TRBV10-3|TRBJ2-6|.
CAISQGTGANVLTF
TGTGCCATCAGTCAGGGGACTGGGGCCAACGTCCTGACTTTC
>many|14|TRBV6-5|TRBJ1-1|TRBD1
CASSLDRGDTEAFF
TGTGCCAGCAGCCTGGACAGGGGGGACACTGAAGCTTTCTTT
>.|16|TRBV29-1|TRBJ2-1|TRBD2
CSVDGTSGGDYNEQFF
TGCAGCGTTGACGGGACTAGCGGGGGGGATTACAATGAGCAGTTCTTC
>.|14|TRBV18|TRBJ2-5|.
CASSPPPKEETQYF
TGTGCCAGCTCACCACCCCCCAAGGAAGAGACCCAGTACTTC
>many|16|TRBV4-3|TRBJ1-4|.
CASSQDLGPTNEKLFF
TGCGCCAGCAGCCAAGATTTGGGTCCAACTAATGAAAAACTGTTTTTT
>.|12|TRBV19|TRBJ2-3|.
CASRDTIDTQYF
TGTGCCAGTAGAGATACGATAGATACGCAGTATTTT
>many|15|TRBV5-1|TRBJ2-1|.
CASSLAENSYNEQFF
TGCGCCAGCAGCTTGGCCGAGAACTCCTACAATGAGCAGTTCTTC
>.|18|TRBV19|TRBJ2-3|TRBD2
CASAKGTGLAGTTDTQYF
TGTGCCAGTGCCAAGGGCACAGGACTAGCGGGGACCACAGATACGCAGTATTTT
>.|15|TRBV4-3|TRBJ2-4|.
CASSQDGLAKNIQYF
TGCGCCAGCAGCCAAGATGGATTAGCCAAAAACATTCAGTACTTC
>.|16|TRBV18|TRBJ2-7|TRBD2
CASSQDPRGGIDEQHF
TGTGCCAGCTCACAGGACCCCCGGGGAGGGATAGACGAGCAGCACTTC
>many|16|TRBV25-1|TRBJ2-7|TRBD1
CASKGLTGQVFDGQYF
TGTGCCAGCAAGGGGCTTACGGGACAGGTATTTGATGGGCAGTACTTC
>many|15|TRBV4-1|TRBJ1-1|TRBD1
CASSPAGTGYTEAFF
TGCGCCAGCAGCCCAGCCGGGACAGGGTACACTGAAGCTTTCTTT
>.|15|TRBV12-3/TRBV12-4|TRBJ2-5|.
CASSRYITTAETQYF
TGTGCCAGCAGCCGGTATATTACAACGGCGGAGACCCAGTACTTC
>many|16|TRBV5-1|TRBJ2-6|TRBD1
CASSQGTGFGANVLTF
TGCGCCAGCAGCCAAGGGACAGGGTTCGGGGCCAACGTCCTGACTTTC
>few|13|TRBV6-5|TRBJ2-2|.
CASSPLSTGELFF
TGTGCCAGCAGCCCCTTGAGCACCGGGGAGCTGTTTTTT
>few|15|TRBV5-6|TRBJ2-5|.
CASSLEDSQRETQYF
TGTGCCAGCAGTTTGGAGGACTCTCAACGGGAGACCCAGTACTTC
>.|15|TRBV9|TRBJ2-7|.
CASSRIEDFSYEQYF
TGTGCCAGCAGCAGAATTGAGGACTTCTCCTACGAGCAGTACTTC
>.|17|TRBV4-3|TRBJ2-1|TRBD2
CASSQDVTSGSYNEQFF
TGCGCCAGCAGCCAAGATGTGACTAGCGGGAGTTACAATGAGCAGTTCTTC
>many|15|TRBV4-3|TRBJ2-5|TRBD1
CASSPGQTGTETQYF
TGCGCCAGCAGCCCAGGACAGACAGGGACAGAGACCCAGTACTTC
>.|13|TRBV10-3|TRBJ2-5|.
CAISEPLPETQYF
TGTGCCATCAGTGAGCCCCTTCCCGAGACCCAGTACTTC
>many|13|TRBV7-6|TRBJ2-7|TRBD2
CASSYGGSDEQYF
TGTGCCAGCAGCTACGGGGGGTCGGACGAGCAGTACTTC
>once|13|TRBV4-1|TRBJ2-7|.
CASSQGTPTEQYF
TGCGCCAGCAGCCAGGGGACCCCAACCGAGCAGTACTTC
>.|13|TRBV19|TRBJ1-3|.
CASWGRRGNTIYF
TGTGCCAGTTGGGGCAGGAGAGGAAACACCATATATTTT
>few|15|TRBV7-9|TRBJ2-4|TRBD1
CASSRQGDAKNIQYF
TGTGCCAGCAGCCGACAGGGAGATGCCAAAAACATTCAGTACTTC
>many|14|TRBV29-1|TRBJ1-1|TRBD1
CSGAGTGMNTEAFF
TGCAGCGGTGCCGGGACAGGGATGAACACTGAAGCTTTCTTT
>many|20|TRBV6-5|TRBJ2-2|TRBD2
CASSSLLGGPLPANTGELFF
TGTGCCAGCAGTTCCCTTTTGGGAGGGCCCCTACCAGCGAACACCGGGGAGCTGTTTTTT
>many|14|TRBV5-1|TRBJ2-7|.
CASSLSSKPYEQYF
TGCGCCAGCAGCTTGTCTTCGAAACCCTACGAGCAGTACTTC
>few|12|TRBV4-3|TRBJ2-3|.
CASMSSTDTQYF
TGCGCCAGCATGTCAAGCACAGATACGCAGTATTTT
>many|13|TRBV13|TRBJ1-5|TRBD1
CASSTGEGQPQHF
TGTGCCAGCAGCACAGGGGAGGGTCAGCCCCAGCATTTT
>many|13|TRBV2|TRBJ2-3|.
CASMGPPRYTQYF
TGTGCCAGCATGGGCCCGCCTCGCTATACGCAGTATTTT
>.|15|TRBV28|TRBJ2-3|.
CASSWASDIVGTQYF
TGTGCCAGCAGTTGGGCTAGCGATATTGTAGGTACGCAGTATTTT
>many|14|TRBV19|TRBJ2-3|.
CASSIAGFTDTQYF
TGTGCCAGTAGTATAGCGGGGTTTACAGATACGCAGTATTTT
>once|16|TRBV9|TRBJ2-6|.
CASSLGTPSGAPVLTF
TGTGCCAGCAGCCTGGGTACACCCTCCGGGGCCCCCGTCCTGACTTTC
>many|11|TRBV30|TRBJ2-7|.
CAWSEGNEQYF
TGTGCCTGGAGTGAGGGTAACGAGCAGTACTTC
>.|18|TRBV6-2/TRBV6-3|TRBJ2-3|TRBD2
CASSYNLAGDPSTDTQYF
TGTGCCAGCAGTTACAATCTAGCGGGGGACCCTAGCACAGATACGCAGTATTTT
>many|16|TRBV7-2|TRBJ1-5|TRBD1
CASSLEGQYSNQPQHF
TGTGCCAGCAGCTTAGAGGGACAGTATAGCAATCAGCCCCAGCATTTT
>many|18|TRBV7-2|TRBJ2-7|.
CASSLVLGSIKPSYEQYF
TGTGCCAGCAGCTTAGTTCTGGGCTCGATTAAGCCCTCCTACGAGCAGTACTTC
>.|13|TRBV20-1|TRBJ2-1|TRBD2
CSARASGVNEQFF
TGCAGTGCTAGAGCAAGCGGGGTCAATGAGCAGTTCTTC
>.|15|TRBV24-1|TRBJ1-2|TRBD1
CASSRGTGSNYGYTF
TGTGCCTCCTCCAGGGGGACAGGGTCTAACTATGGCTACACCTTC
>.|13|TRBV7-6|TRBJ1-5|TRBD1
CASRDRGDQPQHF
TGTGCCAGCAGGGACAGGGGGGATCAGCCCCAGCATTTT
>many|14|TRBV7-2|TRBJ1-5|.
CASSFRGAGQPQHF
TGTGCCAGCAGCTTTAGAGGGGCAGGGCAGCCCCAGCATTTT
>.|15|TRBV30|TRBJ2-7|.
CAWSNQRQGTYEQYF
TGTGCCTGGAGTAACCAGAGGCAGGGGACCTACGAGCAGTACTTC
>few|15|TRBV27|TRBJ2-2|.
CASSYRVLLGGELFF
TGTGCCAGCAGCTACAGGGTCCTACTGGGCGGGGAGCTGTTTTTT
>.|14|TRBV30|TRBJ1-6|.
CAWSDGAPNSPLHF
TGTGCCTGGAGTGACGGGGCCCCTAATTCACCCCTCCACTTT
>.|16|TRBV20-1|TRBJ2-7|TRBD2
CSARDSTSGISYEQYF
TGCAGTGCTAGAGATAGTACTAGCGGAATCTCCTACGAGCAGTACTTC
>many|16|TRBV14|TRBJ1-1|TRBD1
CASSHRSGQGDTEAFF
TGTGCCAGCAGCCATCGTTCCGGACAGGGAGACACTGAAGCTTTCTTT